This TCR beta chain was captured in a study of CD8 T cells in ankylosing spondylitis. Findings and caveats of the study: Reports of some motif variants in reactive arthritis synovial fluid and blood predate this one. Typical of ankylosing spondylitis blood, it appeared, was a TCR beta motif of eight highly homologous variants. Matched synovial fluid from ankylosing spondylitis patients was reported to be enriched for disease-linked clones.

Germline V lookup: CDR1 LGHNA, CDR2 YSLEER. This CDR3 comprises 17 residues. After removal of 1 base from V and 6 bases from J, the junction contained 10 bases not matched to a gene. This clonotype was recorded a few times. Antigen specificity is unknown. In making TCR beta libraries, quantitative 5'-RACE with molecular barcodes was used. TCRdb reprocessed the 5' RACE reads with MiXCR, giving one entry per CDR3 protein. The repertoire has about 130,000 distinct CDR3 sequences, under 20% of them found once; the top ten carry roughly 30%. The sequencing sample was made of blood, either unsorted or a sorted T cell fraction (not recorded which). This clonotype was sampled from a male donor with ankylosing spondylitis. The chain has TRBV4-3 and TRBJ2-4; 9 nucleotides agree with TRBD2. The CDR3 reads CASSQGQRLAVGNIQYF. The CDR3 DNA reads TGCGCCAGCAGCCAAGGCCAAAGACTAGCGGTTGGAAACATTCAGTACTTC.